These 27 T cell receptor beta chains were sequenced from one sample in a study of blood T cell repertoires in COVID-19. The repertoire was sequenced with immunoSEQ multiplex PCR; TCRdb's copy has only in-frame clones and lacks some. The table shows around 120,000 clones, with around 79% occurring only once. Sample: peripheral blood. The receptors were sampled from a man between 65 and 79 years old with acute or convalescent COVID-19.

This chain connects TRBV27 to TRBJ1-6; TRBD1 matches 8 bases. The germline CDR1 and CDR2 sequences are MNHEY and SMNVEV (reference sequence). This CDR3 is built from 14 residues. The V gene end was trimmed by 6 bases and the J gene end by 7 bases; junction bases not matched to a gene: 5. CDR3 residues: CASSDRDRNSPLHF. The CDR3 DNA reads as TGTGCCAGCAGCGACCGGGACAGGAATTCACCCCTCCACTTT.

V gene TRBV7-2 combines with J gene TRBJ1-3, with D possibly TRBD1 on 6 matching bases. Deletions cut 5 bases from V and 3 bases from J, with 14 bases between. CDR1 and CDR2 (germline): SGHTA, FQGNSA. The length of the CDR3 is 15 residues. CDR3 DNA sequence: TGTGCCAGCAGCCAAAACAGGGTCGGTGGAAACACCATATATTTT. Its protein is CASSQNRVGGNTIYF.

This clone was seen only once. The chain uses TRBV4-3 and TRBJ1-4, with D unclear. Germline-derived CDR1 and CDR2 are LGHNA and YSLEER. The CDR3 sequence is 14 residues long. Trimming took off 1 base at V and 7 bases at J, with 10 bases between the two ends. The CDR3 DNA sequence: TGCGCCAGCAGCCAAGGGACTCAGGCTGAAAAACTGTTTTTT. Encoded protein: CASSQGTQAEKLFF.

In its sample, this clone was seen once. The V and J genes are TRBV19 and TRBJ1-5; D is possibly TRBD1 (6 bases). This CDR3 spans 16 amino acids. The V gene's germline CDR1 is LNHDA and CDR2 SQIVND (reference sequence). V was clipped by 3 bases and J by 0 bases, with 12 bases between them. The CDR3 DNA follows: TGTGCCAGTAGTATCGTCGGCAGGGGTAGCAATCAGCCCCAGCATTTT. It specifies CASSIVGRGSNQPQHF.

The V gene is TRBV6-1, the J gene TRBJ2-3; 7 bases map to TRBD1. The CDR3 is 17 residues long. V shed 2 bases and J 3 bases; nucleotides not matched to a gene: 11. From germline, CDR1 is MNHNS and CDR2 SASEGT. CDR3 in DNA: TGTGCCAGCAGTGAATTCGGGACAGCTGTTGGGACAGATACGCAGTATTTT. Residues: CASSEFGTAVGTDTQYF.

V usage is TRBV27 and J usage is TRBJ2-3; D might be TRBD2 (5 bases). V was clipped by 6 bases and J by 5 bases, with 18 bases between them. Germline loops: CDR1 MNHEY, CDR2 SMNVEV (reference sequence). The CDR3 consists of 15 residues. CDR3 in amino acids: CASSWGSGQKDTQYF. DNA of the CDR3: TGTGCCAGCAGCTGGGGAAGCGGCCAGAAAGATACGCAGTATTTT.

This rearrangement joins TRBV7-2 to TRBJ2-3, with D maybe TRBD1 (6 bases). CDR3 length equals 14 residues. Trimming pared 5 bases from V and 6 bases from J, leaving 15 bases between. Germline V gene data show CDR1 as SGHTA and CDR2 as FQGNSA. CDR3 residues: CASSMGAGLDTQYF. The CDR3 DNA sequence: TGTGCCAGCAGCATGGGGGCAGGTTTGGATACGCAGTATTTT.

This clone was counted once. Within the sample, other DNA sequences also encode this same CDR3. This rearrangement joins TRBV5-1 to TRBJ2-2, with TRBD1 as a possible D gene (5 bases). Germline V gives CDR1 SGHRS, CDR2 YFSETQ. Between the trimmed V and J ends, which lost 0 bases and 3 bases, there was a span of 12 bases. The CDR3 consists of 16 residues. CDR3 residues: CASSLVQGADTGELFF. The CDR3 DNA is TGCGCCAGCAGCTTGGTTCAGGGTGCGGACACCGGGGAGCTGTTTTTT. Full variable domain (rest looked up from reference TRBV5-1 and TRBJ2-2): KAGVTQTPRYLIKTRGQQVTLSCSPISGHRSVSWYQQTPGQGLQFLFEYFSETQRNKGNFPGRFSGRQFSNSRSEMNVSTLELGDSALYLCASSLVQGADTGELFFGEGSRLTVL.

The chain uses TRBV7-9 and TRBJ1-2; D is possibly TRBD1 (6 bases). This CDR3 is 19 amino acids long. CDR1 is SEHNR and CDR2 is FQNEAQ in the germline V gene (reference sequence). V shed 4 bases and J shed 2 bases, with 26 bases lying between them. The CDR3 protein is CASSSLIREGSTGNYGYTF. The CDR3 DNA reads as TGTGCCAGCAGCTCTCTGATTAGGGAGGGATCTACAGGGAACTATGGCTACACCTTC.

This chain uses TRBV4-1 with TRBJ2-5, with 9 nucleotides matching TRBD2. The CDR3 extends over 19 amino acids. V was pared by 5 bases and J by 0 bases, with 16 bases of the junction left unmatched. Germline V gene lookup returns CDR1 MGHRA and CDR2 YSYEKL. The CDR3 here is CASSARWGSGGPYQETQYF. CDR3 sequence (DNA): TGCGCCAGCAGCGCTCGGTGGGGTAGCGGGGGACCGTACCAAGAGACCCAGTACTTC.

This clone was observed a few times. The V and J genes are TRBV6-1 and TRBJ1-1; possible D gene TRBD1, 5 bases. This CDR3 has 16 residues. Trimming took 2 bases from V and 4 from J, leaving 17 bases between them. The germline gives CDR1 MNHNS, CDR2 SASEGT. The CDR3 DNA sequence: TGTGCCAGCAGTGAAACGGCAGGGTACCCCTCCACTGAAGCTTTCTTT. This translates into CASSETAGYPSTEAFF.

This chain links TRBV7-2 with TRBJ2-3; 10 positions match TRBD2. Germline V gene lookup returns CDR1 SGHTA and CDR2 FQGNSA. The CDR3 covers 15 residues. J gave up 2 bases and V 6 bases, and 5 bases lay outside the gene matches. CDR3 in amino acids: CASSLLAGHTDTQYF. The CDR3 DNA follows: TGTGCCAGCAGTCTACTAGCGGGGCACACAGATACGCAGTATTTT.

The chain couples TRBV2 to TRBJ2-3; D call uncertain. The CDR3 contains 15 residues. Looked up from germline, CDR1 is SNHLY and CDR2 is FYNNEI. V was pared by 1 base and J by 0 bases, with 8 bases between. CDR3: CASSEGPRSTDTQYF. The DNA for the CDR3 is TGTGCCAGCAGTGAAGGACCTAGAAGCACAGATACGCAGTATTTT.

CDR3 sequence reads: CASSLGGSAKNIQYF. CDR3 bases: TGTGCCAGCAGCTTGGGAGGGTCGGCCAAAAACATTCAGTACTTC. The chain joins TRBV5-4 to TRBJ2-4; D may be TRBD2 (5 bases). Germline lookup yields CDR1 SGHNT and CDR2 YYREEE (reference sequence). V was shortened by 0 bases and J by 1 base, with 8 bases between the two germline ends. There are 15 residues in the CDR3.

Turning to this clone: The junction differs from germline at one of its ends, possibly a read error. V is TRBV9 and J is TRBJ1-2, with D possibly matching TRBD1 (5 bases). The CDR3 runs to 13 residues. Germline CDR1 is SGDLS and CDR2 is YYNGEE. CDR3 bases: TGTGCCAGCAGCCATACAGGTAACCATGGCTACACCTTC. Its protein is CASSHTGNHGYTF. The variable domain in full, completed from reference TRBV9 and TRBJ1-2, reads DSGVTQTPKHLITATGQRVTLRCSPRSGDLSVYWYQQSLDQGLQFLIQYYNGEERAKGNILERFSAQQFPDLHSELNLSSLELGDSALYFCASSHTGNHGYTFGSGTRLTVV.

This clone was observed a few times. V and J are TRBV3-1 (or the pseudogene TRBV3-2) and TRBJ1-2; the match to TRBD1 covers 9 bases. With 1 base clipped from V and 7 bases from J, the junction kept 10 bases outside the gene matches. Germline-derived CDR1 and CDR2 are LGHDT and YNNKEL (reference sequence). CDR3 length equals 16 residues. CDR3 protein: CASSQAPGQGSSGYTF. The DNA for the CDR3 is TGTGCCAGCAGCCAAGCGCCGGGACAGGGTTCTTCTGGCTACACCTTC.

The gene calls are TRBV6-2 or TRBV6-3 and TRBJ2-7; D possibly corresponds to TRBD2 (7 bases). Germline V CDR1 and CDR2: MNHEY, SVGEGT. Trimming removed 5 bases from V and 3 bases from J, with 17 bases in between. The CDR3 contains 15 residues. The CDR3 DNA reads TGTGCCAGCAGTCCACTAGGGGGGGCCTACTACGAGCAGTACTTC. Translated: CASSPLGGAYYEQYF.

J is TRBJ1-1 and V is TRBV10-2, with D possibly being TRBD1 (5 bases). The V gene's germline CDR1 is WSHSY and CDR2 SAAADI. This CDR3 is built from 15 residues. V gave up 3 bases and J gave up 0 bases, with 11 bases separating them. The CDR3 DNA is TGCGCCAGCAGTGATATTAGACAGATGAACACTGAAGCTTTCTTT. This encodes CASSDIRQMNTEAFF.

The chain employs TRBV5-4 and TRBJ2-7; no firm D call. CDR3 length: 13 amino acids. Trimming left V 1 base short and J 5 bases short, with 10 bases between. CDR1 SGHNT and CDR2 YYREEE come from the germline V gene (reference sequence). This CDR3 reads CASSLTVKDEQYF. For the CDR3, the DNA is TGTGCCAGCAGCTTGACAGTTAAGGACGAGCAGTACTTC.

The chain carries TRBV7-3 and TRBJ2-3, with 7 bases aligning to TRBD1. The CDR3 covers 14 residues. Per the germline V gene, CDR1 is SGHTA and CDR2 is FQGTGA. Trimming at V came to 5 bases and at J to 1 base, leaving 3 bases not matched to a gene. DNA for the CDR3: TGTGCCAGCAGCCGAGGACAGGGCACAGATACGCAGTATTTT. Translating it yields CASSRGQGTDTQYF.

The chain has TRBV7-3 and TRBJ1-6; D is undetermined. This CDR3 spans 12 amino acids. The germline V gene encodes CDR1 SGHTA and CDR2 FQGTGA. Trimming took 5 bases from V and 6 from J, leaving 5 bases between them. The CDR3: CASSTANSPLHF. CDR3 nucleotides: TGTGCCAGCAGCACAGCTAATTCACCCCTCCACTTT. Together with reference TRBV7-3 and TRBJ1-6, the CDR3 gives the full variable domain: GAGVSQTPSNKVTEKGKYVELRCDPISGHTALYWYRQSLGQGPEFLIYFQGTGAADDSGLPNDRFFAVRPEGSVSTLKIQRTERGDSAVYLCASSTANSPLHFGNGTRLTVT.

V is TRBV6-6 and J is TRBJ2-7, with 8 bases that match TRBD2. The CDR3 has 14 amino acids. Germline values: CDR1 MNHNY, CDR2 SVGAGI (reference sequence). V was pared by 7 bases and J by 3 bases, with 8 bases of the junction left unmatched. The CDR3 sequence: CASNRGGVGYEQYF. CDR3 coding DNA: TGTGCCAGCAACCGGGGGGGAGTCGGCTACGAGCAGTACTTC.

This clone occurred a few times. CDR3 sequence (DNA): TGCGCCAGCAGCGCCGGCCCCGGGACTAGCGGGGGGACAGATACGCAGTATTTT. Translation gives CASSAGPGTSGGTDTQYF. The chain links TRBV5-1 to TRBJ2-3; 15 nucleotides align to TRBD2. The ends lost 4 bases at V and 3 bases at J; junction bases unmatched: 9. Looked up from germline, CDR1 is SGHRS and CDR2 is YFSETQ. This CDR3 spans 18 amino acids. The complete variable domain, with remaining parts taken from reference TRBV5-1 and TRBJ2-3, reads KAGVTQTPRYLIKTRGQQVTLSCSPISGHRSVSWYQQTPGQGLQFLFEYFSETQRNKGNFPGRFSGRQFSNSRSEMNVSTLELGDSALYLCASSAGPGTSGGTDTQYFGPGTRLTVL.

The V and J genes are TRBV6-5 and TRBJ1-5; 8 bases are shared with TRBD1. From germline, CDR1 is MNHEY and CDR2 SVGAGI. The CDR3 has 14 residues. The V segment lost 6 bases and the J segment 3 bases; nucleotides outside the gene matches: 4. CDR3 sequence reads: CASRGQASNQPQHF. CDR3 sequence (DNA): TGTGCCAGCAGGGGACAGGCCTCCAATCAGCCCCAGCATTTT.

This clone was counted between two and nine times. The chain combines TRBV18 with TRBJ2-3, with a possible D match to TRBD1 (5 bases). With 0 bases removed from V and 4 bases from J, the gap between germline ends came to 8 bases. Germline-derived CDR1 and CDR2 are KGHSH and LQKENI. The CDR3 contains 14 residues. In nucleotides, the CDR3 is TGTGCCAGCTCACCACCAGGGGCCGCAGATACGCAGTATTTT. It yields the protein CASSPPGAADTQYF.

The chain has TRBV7-8 and TRBJ2-1; TRBD2 might be the D (5 bases). There are 15 residues in the CDR3. The germline V gene has CDR1 SGHVS and CDR2 FQNEAQ. V shed 5 bases and J shed 5 bases, with 16 bases lying between them. The CDR3 protein is CASSPLGGPDNEQFF. CDR3 DNA: TGTGCCAGCAGCCCCCTCGGCGGGCCCGACAATGAGCAGTTCTTC.

The V gene is TRBV6-5, the J gene TRBJ1-6; 8 bases map to TRBD1. Trimming took 6 bases from V and 7 from J; bases not matched to a gene: 8. From germline, CDR1 is MNHEY and CDR2 SVGAGI. The CDR3 consists of 15 residues. The CDR3 here is CASSRGQAGNSPLHF. The CDR3 bases are TGTGCCAGCAGCCGGGGACAGGCCGGGAATTCACCCCTCCACTTT.